The next 26 T cell receptor beta chains were all read from a single sample in a study of blood T cell repertoires in COVID-19. Here immunoSEQ multiplex PCR was the method, and the copy in TCRdb shows in-frame clones only, minus some. The data contain almost 200,000 clones, around 92% of them singletons. Sequenced sample: PBMCs or T cells enriched from blood (not recorded which). The receptor set was obtained from a woman aged 18-35 years who had recovered from COVID-19.

This clone appeared a few times. The chain joins TRBV7-9 to TRBJ1-6; D may be TRBD1 (6 bases). Germline CDR1 is SEHNR and CDR2 is FQNEAQ (reference sequence). V was cut by 1 base and J by 7 bases, with 11 bases left in between. The CDR3 sequence is 15 residues long. CDR3 in DNA: TGTGCCAGCAGCTTAGAGGGACACCTCAATTCACCCCTCCACTTT. This encodes CASSLEGHLNSPLHF.

This clone has more than one count but fewer than ten. The chain carries TRBV19 and TRBJ2-2; no definite D call. Trimming took off 2 bases at V and 3 bases at J, with 7 bases between the two ends. This CDR3 contains 14 residues. Germline CDR1 LNHDA, CDR2 SQIVND (reference sequence). CDR3 sequence reads: CASSILADTGELFF. DNA for the CDR3: TGTGCCAGTAGTATATTGGCAGACACCGGGGAGCTGTTTTTT.

V gene TRBV28 combines with J gene TRBJ1-5; weak D call: TRBD1 (6 bases). Germline values: CDR1 MDHEN, CDR2 SYDVKM. V gave up 4 bases and J gave up 7 bases, with 17 bases separating them. The CDR3 covers 15 residues. The CDR3 here is CASSYPQHQGQPQHF. As DNA, the CDR3 is TGTGCCAGCAGTTACCCCCAGCACCAGGGGCAGCCCCAGCATTTT. Variable domain in full (rest from reference TRBV28 and TRBJ1-5): DVKVTQSSRYLVKRTGEKVFLECVQDMDHENMFWYRQDPGLGLRLIYFSYDVKMKEKGDIPEGYSVSREKKERFSLILESASTNQTSMYLCASSYPQHQGQPQHFGDGTRLSIL.

CDR3 bases: TGTGCCAGTAGTGCCCCGGACAGGGGGCCCACTGAAGCTTTCTTT. This gives the protein CASSAPDRGPTEAFF. V and J are TRBV19 and TRBJ1-1; the match to TRBD1 covers 11 bases. The CDR3 runs 15 residues. Germline V gene data show CDR1 as LNHDA and CDR2 as SQIVND (reference sequence). V was clipped by 5 bases and J by 4 bases; unmatched bases: 6.

The V call is TRBV6-6, the J call TRBJ1-2; D is uncertain. The length of the CDR3 is 11 residues. The germline V gene has CDR1 MNHNY and CDR2 SVGAGI (reference sequence). CDR3 bases: TGTGCGGTTCAAGCCAACTATGGCTACACCTTC. Its protein product is CAVQANYGYTF.

This rearrangement joins TRBV6-5 to TRBJ1-2; TRBD1 aligns across 7 bases. Germline V gene lookup returns CDR1 MNHEY and CDR2 SVGAGI. The CDR3 covers 12 residues. V gave up 5 bases and J gave up 8 bases; unmatched junction bases: 5. Here the CDR3 DNA reads TGTGCCAGCAGTCCGACAGGGAAAGGCTACACCTTC. Encoded protein: CASSPTGKGYTF.

J is TRBJ1-1 and V is TRBV6-5, with D uncertain. The V gene lost 4 bases and the J gene lost 4 bases, with 13 bases spanning the gap. CDR3 length: 14 residues. Germline CDR1 and CDR2: MNHEY and SVGAGI. DNA of the CDR3: TGTGCCAGCAGTTCCAACCTAGGAACCACTGAAGCTTTCTTT. As protein: CASSSNLGTTEAFF.

In this sample, this clone turned up a few times. This chain links TRBV27 with TRBJ1-5, with D maybe TRBD1 (6 bases). The germline V gene encodes CDR1 MNHEY and CDR2 SMNVEV (reference sequence). This CDR3 is 17 amino acids long. The V end lost 4 bases, the J end lost 3 bases, and 19 bases lay between the germline ends. CDR3 coding DNA: TGTGCCAGCAGTTCCACAGGGTACCGTATCCCCAATCAGCCCCAGCATTTT. Encoded protein: CASSSTGYRIPNQPQHF.

This clone showed up many times. The gene calls are TRBV12-5 and TRBJ1-6; TRBD1 is a possible D gene (5 bases). Germline V gene data show CDR1 as LGHNT and CDR2 as FRNRAP. This CDR3 has 14 amino acids. V was clipped by 1 base and J by 10 bases, with 11 bases between them. CDR3 amino acids: CASGLEGLGSPLHF. The CDR3 DNA sequence: TGTGCTAGTGGTTTGGAGGGGTTAGGCTCACCCCTCCACTTT. The variable domain in full, with the rest retrieved from reference TRBV12-5 and TRBJ1-6, is DARVTQTPRHKVTEMGQEVTMRCQPILGHNTVFWYRQTMMQGLELLAYFRNRAPLDDSGMPKDRFSAEMPDATLATLKIQPSEPRDSAVYFCASGLEGLGSPLHFGNGTRLTVT.

This clone was counted a few times. V and J are TRBV2 and TRBJ1-1; tentative D call: TRBD1 (5 bases). Trimming shortened V by 4 bases and J by 6 bases, and 15 bases separated the two germline ends. The CDR3 is 14 amino acids. Germline V gene data show CDR1 as SNHLY and CDR2 as FYNNEI. The CDR3 sequence: CASSGSGEVAEAFF. The CDR3, as DNA: TGTGCCAGCAGTGGTTCGGGGGAGGTCGCTGAAGCTTTCTTT.

With regard to this clone: The same CDR3 also results from other DNA sequences found in this sample. The gene calls are TRBV28 and TRBJ1-1; perhaps TRBD1 as D (5 bases). V shed 6 bases and J shed 5 bases, with 10 bases lying between them. Looked up from germline, CDR1 is MDHEN and CDR2 is SYDVKM. The CDR3 sequence is 12 residues long. The CDR3 bases are TGTGCCAGCAGCCTAAGGGGAACTGAAGCTTTCTTT. This sequence encodes CASSLRGTEAFF. Based on the CDR3 plus reference TRBV28 and TRBJ1-1, the full variable domain is DVKVTQSSRYLVKRTGEKVFLECVQDMDHENMFWYRQDPGLGLRLIYFSYDVKMKEKGDIPEGYSVSREKKERFSLILESASTNQTSMYLCASSLRGTEAFFGQGTRLTVV.

V usage is TRBV27 and J usage is TRBJ2-5; TRBD1 aligns across 7 bases. CDR3 length: 18 amino acids. The trim removed 4 bases at V and 5 bases at J, leaving 19 bases unmatched. Looked up from germline, CDR1 is MNHEY and CDR2 is SMNVEV (reference sequence). CDR3 loop: CASSSIGKGGRGTETQYF. CDR3 DNA sequence: TGTGCCAGCAGTTCCATAGGCAAAGGGGGCAGGGGAACCGAGACCCAGTACTTC.

V usage is TRBV4-1 and J usage is TRBJ1-2; TRBD1 agrees at 9 bases. J gave up 3 bases and V 4 bases, and 3 bases lay outside the gene matches. The V gene's germline CDR1 is MGHRA and CDR2 YSYEKL. This CDR3 region has 14 residues. This chain's CDR3 is CASSPGQGDYGYTF. The CDR3 DNA follows: TGCGCCAGCAGCCCGGGACAGGGTGACTATGGCTACACCTTC.

The chain has TRBV28 and TRBJ1-2; possibly TRBD1 for D (6 bases). Germline V lookup: CDR1 MDHEN, CDR2 SYDVKM. V dropped 6 bases and J dropped 4 bases, with 9 bases sitting between them. This CDR3 spans 12 amino acids. CDR3 residues: CASRTGIYGYTF. The DNA for the CDR3 is TGTGCCAGCAGGACAGGAATCTATGGCTACACCTTC.

This clone was seen just once. The rearrangement uses TRBV7-9 and TRBJ2-3; tentative D call: TRBD2 (5 bases). The CDR3 is 13 residues long. Trimming left V 7 bases short and J 0 bases short, with 8 bases between. Per the germline V gene, CDR1 is SEHNR and CDR2 is FQNEAQ (reference sequence). CDR3 amino acids: CASITGSTDTQYF. The DNA of the CDR3 is TGTGCCAGCATCACGGGGAGCACAGATACGCAGTATTTT.

This clone was recorded a few times. The rearrangement links TRBV5-7 to TRBJ1-1; TRBD1 matches 10 bases. TRBV5-7 is an ORF; its function is uncertain. Trimming cost V 4 bases and J 5 bases; bases outside gene matches: 8. The CDR3 loop spans 15 amino acids. DNA for the CDR3: TGTGCCAGCAGCGTGACAGGGGGCATGGGGACTGAAGCTTTCTTT. Protein: CASSVTGGMGTEAFF.

The rearrangement links TRBV11-2 to TRBJ1-6; no definite D call. Germline V gene data show CDR1 as SGHAT and CDR2 as FQNNGV. Trimming took off 5 bases at V and 10 bases at J, with 15 bases between the two ends. The CDR3 is 14 residues long. As DNA, the CDR3 is TGTGCCAGCAGCCGGGAGCCTTCGGGGTCACCCCTCCACTTT. Translation: CASSREPSGSPLHF.

The chain carries TRBV7-6 and TRBJ2-5; TRBD2 aligns across 14 bases. This CDR3 has 17 amino acids. The J segment lost 5 bases and the V segment lost 5 bases, leaving 10 bases of the junction unmatched. Germline V CDR1 and CDR2: SGHVS, FNYEAQ. CDR3 in DNA: TGTGCCAGCAGCCTGGGGACTAGCGGGGGATTCGGGGAGACCCAGTACTTC. It specifies CASSLGTSGGFGETQYF.

Note on this clone: Distinct nucleotide sequences in the sample also encode this CDR3. This chain connects TRBV2 to TRBJ1-1; D possibly corresponds to TRBD1 (6 bases). The germline gives CDR1 SNHLY, CDR2 FYNNEI. This CDR3 comprises 13 residues. Trimming removed 7 bases at V and 4 bases at J, with 13 bases between. As DNA, the CDR3 is TGTGCCAGCACCAGGGGAGGGGGCACTGAAGCTTTCTTT. Its protein is CASTRGGGTEAFF.

This sequence joins TRBV19 and TRBJ1-2; TRBD1 is a possible D gene (6 bases). This CDR3 spans 13 amino acids. Germline loops: CDR1 LNHDA, CDR2 SQIVND (reference sequence). V lost 8 bases and J lost 6, with 16 bases in between. The CDR3 DNA sequence: TGTGCCAGTTTCCGGACAGACGGAAATGGCTACACCTTC. Translated, it gives CASFRTDGNGYTF.

This sequence joins TRBV5-6 and TRBJ1-4; D is possibly TRBD1 (6 bases). Trimming took off 2 bases at V and 4 bases at J, with 12 bases between the two ends. From germline, CDR1 is SGHDT and CDR2 YYEEEE. The CDR3 runs to 15 residues. The CDR3 spells CASSFREGHNEKLFF. As DNA, the CDR3 is TGTGCCAGCAGCTTCAGAGAGGGACATAATGAAAAACTGTTTTTT.

V and J are TRBV5-1 and TRBJ1-1, with a weak D call TRBD1 (6 bases). CDR3 length: 14 amino acids. With 0 bases removed from V and 1 base from J, the gap between germline ends came to 7 bases. Looked up from germline, CDR1 is SGHRS and CDR2 is YFSETQ. The CDR3 nucleotides read TGCGCCAGCAGCTTGGTGACAGGGAACACTGAAGCTTTCTTT. It is translated as CASSLVTGNTEAFF. Complete variable domain (other parts from reference TRBV5-1 and TRBJ1-1): KAGVTQTPRYLIKTRGQQVTLSCSPISGHRSVSWYQQTPGQGLQFLFEYFSETQRNKGNFPGRFSGRQFSNSRSEMNVSTLELGDSALYLCASSLVTGNTEAFFGQGTRLTVV.

This clone was detected once. This rearrangement joins TRBV18 to TRBJ1-3; TRBD1 agrees at 9 bases. The CDR3 covers 22 residues. Germline V gene lookup returns CDR1 KGHSH and CDR2 LQKENI. V trimming: 4 bases; J trimming: 1 base; junction bases outside the gene matches: 23. CDR3 nucleotide sequence: TGTGCCAGCTCACGTGCCCGGGTTGGTGGGACAGGGATCACTTCTTCTGGAAACACCATATATTTT. It codes for CASSRARVGGTGITSSGNTIYF. Full variable domain (rest looked up from reference TRBV18 and TRBJ1-3): NAGVMQNPRHLVRRRGQEARLRCSPMKGHSHVYWYRQLPEEGLKFMVYLQKENIIDESGMPKERFSAEFPKEGPSILRIQQVVRGDSAAYFCASSRARVGGTGITSSGNTIYFGEGSWLTVV.

J is TRBJ2-2 and V is TRBV1; the DNA was not used to check the table's D call, TRBD1. TRBV1 is listed as a pseudogene. The CDR3 totals 15 residues. CDR3 residues: CTSSQDRERTGELFF. CDR3 nucleotides: TGCACCAGCAGCCAAGACAGGGAACGGACCGGGGAGCTGTTTTTT.

The V call is TRBV6-4, the J call TRBJ2-7; the D is unclear. Trimming took 6 bases from V and 6 from J, leaving 6 bases between them. This CDR3 is 10 amino acids long. Germline V gene data show CDR1 as MRHNA and CDR2 as SNTAGT. CDR3 nucleotide sequence: TGTGCCAGCAGCGTGGCCGAGCAGTACTTC. It encodes CASSVAEQYF.

The chain is built from TRBV9 and TRBJ2-5; 7 bases fit TRBD2. Germline CDR1 SGDLS, CDR2 YYNGEE. The CDR3 runs to 16 residues. V was clipped by 4 bases and J by 2 bases; unmatched bases: 11. CDR3 region: CASSTSSGNLQETQYF. The CDR3 DNA reads as TGTGCCAGCAGCACCTCTAGCGGCAACCTACAAGAGACCCAGTACTTC.